These T cell receptor beta chains were read from a single sample in a study of T cell repertoires and HLA-DP antigens. Clones were read by immunoSEQ multiplex PCR, and TCRdb kept only the in-frame ones, dropping some. The data hold fewer than 75,000 clones, with around 77% observed a single time. These TCRs' antigens remain unknown. Source material: CD4+ T cells from PBMCs. These TCRs come from a man aged 55 to 70 in good health and CMV-seronegative. Both conserved end residues are part of each CDR3. Fields, in order: clone size, V gene, D gene, J gene, CDR3 DNA, CDR3 protein. A D gene is named only where the DNA matches it firmly. Some rows have no size entry. The others give once, few or many, or a class for an expanded clone.

-,TRBV6-1,-,TRBJ2-4,TGTGCCAGCAGTGACTCGGCAGCCAAAAACATTCAGTACTTC,CASSDSAAKNIQYF
-,TRBV5-1,TRBD1,TRBJ1-1,TGCGCCAGCAGGGACGGGACAGTGAACACTGAAGCTTTCTTT,CASRDGTVNTEAFF
-,TRBV7-8,-,TRBJ1-1,TGTGCCAGTGGTAGGACGGGGGCTGAAGCTTTCTTT,CASGRTGAEAFF
-,TRBV9,TRBD1,TRBJ1-6,TGTGCCAGCAGCGTTGGACAGGACCCACCCCTCCACTTT,CASSVGQDPPLHF
-,TRBV19,-,TRBJ2-3,TGTGCCAGTACGGGCAGCCCCACAGATACGCAGTATTTT,CASTGSPTDTQYF
-,TRBV28,-,TRBJ1-2,TGTGCCAGCAAATGGGGGGATTTACGGGATGGCTACACCTTC,CASKWGDLRDGYTF
few,TRBV28,-,TRBJ1-2,TGTGCCAGCACCCTACCCGGACAGCTAGAGGTCTATGGCTACACCTTC,CASTLPGQLEVYGYTF
-,TRBV11-2,-,TRBJ2-5,TGTGCCAGCAGCCAGGGGGGCAGTCAGGGATCCCAGTACTTC,CASSQGGSQGSQYF
-,TRBV4-2,TRBD1,TRBJ1-2,TGTGCCAGCAGCCCCGAGGGGGCAGGGAGCTATGGCTACACCTTC,CASSPEGAGSYGYTF
-,TRBV7-9,-,TRBJ2-7,TGTGCCAGCAGCTTATCCGGGGTCCCCTACGGGCAGTACTTC,CASSLSGVPYGQYF
-,TRBV9,TRBD2,TRBJ2-3,TGTGCCAGCAGCGTAGGGACTAGCGGGTTCACAGATACGCAGTATTTT,CASSVGTSGFTDTQYF
few,TRBV7-9,-,TRBJ1-1,TGTGCCAGCAGCTTAGGTAGTTTCACTGAAGCTTTCTTT,CASSLGSFTEAFF
-,TRBV14,-,TRBJ2-2,TGTGCCAGCAGCCCTCTAAGGAACACCGGGGAGCTGTTTTTT,CASSPLRNTGELFF
-,TRBV11-2,-,TRBJ1-4,TGTGCCAGCAGCTCCACAGGGCTCGCTAATGAAAAACTGTTTTTT,CASSSTGLANEKLFF
-,TRBV6-5,-,TRBJ1-1,TGTGCCAGCAGTTACTCAAAAACTGAAGCTTTCTTT,CASSYSKTEAFF
-,TRBV19,-,TRBJ1-6,TGTGCCAGTACCCCAAGCTCCTATAATTCACCCCTCCACTTT,CASTPSSYNSPLHF
once,TRBV6-6,-,TRBJ2-1,TGTGCCAGCAGTTACTCGAGGGCCAGCGTCAATGAGCAGTTCTTC,CASSYSRASVNEQFF
once,TRBV2,-,TRBJ1-4,TGTGCCAGCACGCAGTGGCCGGGAGAAAAACTGTTTTTT,CASTQWPGEKLFF